One sample yielded the 3 T cell receptor beta chains listed below, sequenced in a study of T cell responses to AZD1222 COVID-19 vaccine. The assay was immunoSEQ multiplex PCR, and TCRdb's table has in-frame clones only and misses some. The sample includes 150,000 to 200,000 clones, approximately 88% of them seen just once. The specimen was peripheral blood, collected 28 days after the second AZD1222 dose. These receptors were obtained from an adult who received the AZD1222 COVID-19 vaccine.

V usage is TRBV3-1 (or the pseudogene TRBV3-2) and J usage is TRBJ1-1; no definite D call. Looked up from germline, CDR1 is LGHDT and CDR2 is YNNKEL (reference sequence). V lost 4 bases and J lost 1, with 19 bases in between. The CDR3 length is 17 residues. This CDR3 is CASSPPVATPKNTEAFF. CDR3 bases: TGTGCCAGCAGCCCGCCTGTGGCGACGCCTAAGAACACTGAAGCTTTCTTT.

CDR3 in amino acids: CASSLMGPRQPGELFF. CDR3 bases: TGTGCCAGCAGCTTAATGGGTCCAAGACAACCCGGGGAGCTGTTTTTT. The chain has TRBV7-9 and TRBJ2-2, with D unresolved. Germline V CDR1 and CDR2: SEHNR, FQNEAQ (reference sequence). The V gene lost 2 bases and the J gene lost 6 bases, with 16 bases spanning the gap. The CDR3 is 16 residues long.

The chain is built from TRBV4-1 and TRBJ2-1, with 8 positions matching TRBD2. This CDR3 contains 18 residues. V shed 1 base, J shed 7 bases, and the junction held 15 bases outside the gene matches. Germline V gives CDR1 MGHRA, CDR2 YSYEKL. CDR3 sequence (DNA): TGCGCCAGCAGCCAAGTTGGGGCGGGGGGCCGTCCTGGGAATGAGCAGTTCTTC. Its translation: CASSQVGAGGRPGNEQFF.